One and the same sample provided the 5 T cell receptor beta chains below, sequenced in a study of tumor and adjacent non-tumor tissue in lung cancer. Three rounds of nested PCR, following a modified ARM-PCR protocol, produced the TCRbeta library. TCRdb re-called the multiplex PCR reads with MiXCR, one entry per CDR3 protein. There are approximately 79,000 distinct CDR3 sequences in the sample; around 80% occur only once, and approximately 40% lies in the top ten. The template was RNA from unsorted bulk tissue. This non-tumor lung sample came from over 3 cm beyond the tumor edge. The sequenced sample consisted of distant non-tumor lung tissue. The source is an older man with non-small cell lung cancer.

Worth noting for this clonotype: With a much larger clone just one base away, this may be a read error. The V gene is TRBV12-3 or TRBV12-4, the J gene TRBJ2-7; D remains ambiguous. CDR3 length: 14 amino acids. Trimming took off 3 bases at V and 1 base at J, with 10 bases between the two ends. This CDR3 reads CASSFSAESYEQYF. The DNA for the CDR3 is TGTGCCAGCAGTTTTTCTGCGGAATCCTACGAGCAGTACTTC.

This clonotype came up a few times. The V and J genes are TRBV4-1 and TRBJ2-7; TRBD2 aligns across 7 bases. CDR1 is MGHRA, CDR2 YSYEKL, per germline. CDR3 size: 15 residues. Unmatched junction bases numbered 20, after V lost 11 bases and J lost 7 bases. CDR3 in DNA: TGCGCCCGGAGCCCTGGACCCAGCGGGGAGTATGAGCAGTACTTC. It encodes CARSPGPSGEYEQYF.

As for this clonotype: Its ends do not fully match the called genes, so a read error is possible. The rearrangement joins TRBV6-6 to TRBJ1-3; D not certain. The CDR3 length is 15 residues. Germline V lookup: CDR1 MNHNY, CDR2 SVGAGI (reference sequence). CDR3 in amino acids: CASSAGYLSGNTICF. The DNA of the CDR3 is TGTGCCAGCAGTGCCGGATATCTCTCCGGAAACACCATATGTTTT.

On this clonotype itself: The junction departs from germline at one end; a sequencing error may be responsible. V gene TRBV10-2 combines with J gene TRBJ1-2; D remains unclear. CDR1 WSHSY and CDR2 SAAADI come from the germline V gene. This CDR3 comprises 14 residues. CDR3: CPSSESTQSSGYTF. The CDR3, as DNA: TGTCCCAGCAGCGAGTCGACTCAAAGCTCTGGCTACACCTTC.

This clonotype appeared a single time. The junction and the germline gene differ at one end; a read error may be behind it. This rearrangement joins TRBV5-4 to TRBJ2-3; the D gene is possibly TRBD2 (6 bases). Germline V gene data show CDR1 as SGHNT and CDR2 as YYREEE (reference sequence). The CDR3 sequence is 15 residues long. The CDR3 sequence: CASRLVGGFTDTQYF. CDR3 nucleotide sequence: TGTGCCAGCAGATTGGTCGGGGGATTTACAGATACGCAATATTTT.